What follows describes a single T cell receptor beta chain. Possible read error: a much larger clone is one base away. Time point of the sample: longitudinal time-point 3. This specimen comes from a study of neurological immune-mediated disorders. The authors produced cDNA by 5'RACE using 10-nucleotide random UMIs. TCRdb re-analysed the 5' RACE reads in MiXCR, keeping a single row per CDR3 protein. The sample contains approximately 47,000 distinct CDR3 sequences, around an eighth of which appear only once. The TCR originated in a man aged 30-40 years in good health. The material sequenced was PBMCs.

For the CDR3, the DNA is TGTGCCAGCAGCTTAGCATGGGGCCCCTACGAGCAGTACTTC. Protein product: CASSLAWGPYEQYF. V usage is TRBV13 and J usage is TRBJ2-7; possible D gene TRBD1, 5 bases. Germline V gives CDR1 PRHDT, CDR2 FYEKMQ (reference sequence). V was pared by 1 base and J by 2 bases, with 9 bases between. The CDR3 loop spans 14 amino acids. The full variable domain, rest sourced from reference TRBV13 and TRBJ2-7, is AAGVIQSPRHLIKEKRETATLKCYPIPRHDTVYWYQQGPGQDPQFLISFYEKMQSDKGSIPDRFSAQQFSDYHSELNMSSLELGDSALYFCASSLAWGPYEQYFGPGTRLTVT.